This record covers a single T cell receptor beta chain. Its antigen is still unknown. This sample stems from a study of cytomegalovirus exposure and HLA in healthy donors. Study in general: Genotyping of 398 donors showed that around 86% belonged to the Caucasian-associated ancestry cluster. Study results and limitations: Listed as cytomegalovirus-associated were roughly 180 TCR beta chains. Near-uniform donor sequencing depth was presumed by presence/absence analyses. Judged likely to be a sequencing artifact was a cluster of highly shared sequence variants.

The PCR made use of 60 Vbeta and 13 Jbeta primers. The assay was immunoSEQ multiplex PCR, and TCRdb's table has in-frame clones only and misses some. Among some 200,000 clones listed, roughly 82% were seen once. CDR3 length: 16 amino acids. The germline CDR1 and CDR2 sequences are MNHNS and SASEGT. V lost 3 bases and J lost 8; bases outside the gene matches: 12. The sequencing sample was made of PBMCs. The TCR originated in a woman in her forties or fifties in good health and CMV-seropositive. V usage is TRBV6-1 and J usage is TRBJ2-3; TRBD1 agrees at 9 bases. The CDR3 DNA is TGTGCCAGCAGTGATCCACCACAGGGGGCGCTTGGTACGCAGTATTTT. This sequence encodes CASSDPPQGALGTQYF.